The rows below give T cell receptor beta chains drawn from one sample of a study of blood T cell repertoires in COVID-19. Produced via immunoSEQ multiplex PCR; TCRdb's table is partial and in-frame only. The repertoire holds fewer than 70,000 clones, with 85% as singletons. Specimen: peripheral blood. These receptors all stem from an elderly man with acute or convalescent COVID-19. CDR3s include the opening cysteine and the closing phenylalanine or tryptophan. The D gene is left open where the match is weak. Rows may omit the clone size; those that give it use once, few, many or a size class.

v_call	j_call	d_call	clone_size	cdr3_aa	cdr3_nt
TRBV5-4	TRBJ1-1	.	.	CASSSRVSNTEAFF	TGTGCCAGCAGCTCCCGGGTGTCGAACACTGAAGCTTTCTTT
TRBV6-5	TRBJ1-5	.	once	CASSLQGPNQPQHF	TGTGCCAGCAGCCTCCAGGGGCCAAATCAGCCCCAGCATTTT
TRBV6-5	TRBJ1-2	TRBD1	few	CASSYGTGRGYTF	TGTGCCAGCAGTTACGGGACAGGGAGAGGCTACACCTTC
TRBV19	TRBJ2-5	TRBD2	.	CASPGLEGETQYF	TGTGCCAGTCCGGGACTAGAGGGGGAGACCCAGTACTTC
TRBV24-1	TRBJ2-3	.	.	CATSGYQGRRTDTQYF	TGTGCCACCAGTGGGTATCAGGGGAGACGCACAGATACGCAGTATTTT
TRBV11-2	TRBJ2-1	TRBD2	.	CASSLALAGGHEQFF	TGTGCCAGCAGCTTAGCACTAGCGGGAGGTCATGAGCAGTTCTTC
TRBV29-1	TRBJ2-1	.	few	CSVGAGASSYNEQFF	TGCAGCGTTGGTGCGGGGGCCAGCTCCTACAATGAGCAGTTCTTC
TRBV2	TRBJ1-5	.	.	CASRTFYSNQPQHF	TGTGCCAGCAGGACATTCTATAGCAATCAGCCCCAGCATTTT
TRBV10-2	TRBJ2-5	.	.	CASRGPLDGTQYF	TGCGCCAGCAGGGGGCCACTCGACGGGACCCAGTACTTC
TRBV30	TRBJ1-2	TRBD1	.	CAWSFLGGGYTF	TGTGCCTGGAGCTTCCTAGGGGGCGGCTACACCTTC
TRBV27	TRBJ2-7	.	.	CASSPRPFQGPHEQYF	TGTGCCAGCAGTCCCCGCCCTTTCCAGGGGCCCCACGAGCAGTACTTC
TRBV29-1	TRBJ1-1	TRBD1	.	CSVGTGTGNTEAFF	TGCAGCGTTGGGACCGGGACAGGGAACACTGAAGCTTTCTTT
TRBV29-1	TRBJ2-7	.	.	CSVLITVPKNGQYF	TGCAGCGTCCTAATTACAGTCCCAAAAAACGGGCAGTACTTC
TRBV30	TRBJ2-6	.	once	CAWSPDSPGTWAGANVLTF	TGTGCCTGGAGCCCGGACAGCCCGGGGACCTGGGCTGGGGCCAACGTCCTGACTTTC
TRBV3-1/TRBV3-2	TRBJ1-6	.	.	CASSPREGNSPLHF	TGTGCCAGCAGCCCCCGGGAGGGCAATTCACCCCTCCACTTT
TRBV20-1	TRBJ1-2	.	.	CSAGRLNGYTF	TGCAGTGCCGGGAGGCTAAATGGCTACACCTTC
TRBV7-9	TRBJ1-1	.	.	CASSFPGNTEAFF	TGTGCCAGCAGCTTCCCGGGGAACACTGAAGCTTTCTTT
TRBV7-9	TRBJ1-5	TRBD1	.	CASSLGVSGGWNNQPQHF	TGTGCCAGCAGCTTAGGGGTGTCAGGGGGATGGAACAATCAGCCCCAGCATTTT
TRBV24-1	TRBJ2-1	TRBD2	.	CATSDLQKAGANEQFF	TGTGCCACCAGTGATTTGCAAAAAGCGGGAGCCAATGAGCAGTTCTTC
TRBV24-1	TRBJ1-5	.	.	CATSDGRRQPQHF	TGTGCCACCAGTGACGGTCGTCGGCAGCCCCAGCATTTT
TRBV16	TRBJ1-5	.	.	CASSPQGGDQPQHF	TGTGCCAGCAGCCCGCAGGGAGGGGATCAGCCCCAGCATTTT
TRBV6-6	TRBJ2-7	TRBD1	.	CASRVDRGLYEQYF	TGTGCCAGCAGGGTTGACAGGGGGCTCTACGAGCAGTACTTC
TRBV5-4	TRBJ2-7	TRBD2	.	CASSLGTRTDEQYF	TGTGCCAGCAGCTTGGGGACTAGAACCGACGAGCAGTACTTC
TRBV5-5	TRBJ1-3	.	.	CASSLAQSGNTIYF	TGTGCCAGCAGCTTGGCACAGAGTGGAAACACCATATATTTT
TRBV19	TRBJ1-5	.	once	CASRVKPQGFNQPQHF	TGTGCCAGTAGGGTTAAACCACAGGGCTTCAATCAGCCCCAGCATTTT
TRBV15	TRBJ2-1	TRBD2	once	CATSGFGLPVGLAGPSSYNEQFF	TGTGCCACCAGCGGATTTGGGCTTCCCGTAGGGCTAGCGGGCCCCAGCTCCTACAATGAGCAGTTCTTC
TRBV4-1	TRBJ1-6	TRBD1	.	CASSQVDRGNSPLHF	TGCGCCAGCAGCCAAGTGGACAGGGGGAATTCACCCCTCCACTTT
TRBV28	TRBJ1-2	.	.	CASSLRGGGFGYTF	TGTGCCAGCAGTTTACGGGGAGGAGGATTTGGCTACACCTTC
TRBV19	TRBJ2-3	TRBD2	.	CASSAVGGGGTDTQYF	TGTGCCAGTAGTGCTGTGGGGGGAGGGGGCACAGATACGCAGTATTTT
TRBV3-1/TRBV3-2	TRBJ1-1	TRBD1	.	CASSRGQGAAGLNTEAFF	TGTGCCAGCAGCCGCGGACAGGGGGCGGCGGGGCTGAACACTGAAGCTTTCTTT
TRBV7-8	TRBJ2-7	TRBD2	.	CASSYGLAGAYEQYF	TGTGCCAGCAGCTACGGACTAGCGGGAGCATACGAGCAGTACTTC
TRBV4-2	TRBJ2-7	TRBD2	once	CASSQASGQNYEQYF	TGTGCCAGCAGCCAGGCTAGCGGGCAAAACTACGAGCAGTACTTC
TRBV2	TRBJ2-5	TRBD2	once	CASRTSGSFGETQYF	TGTGCCAGCAGGACTAGCGGGAGTTTTGGAGAGACCCAGTACTTC
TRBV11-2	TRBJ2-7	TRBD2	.	CASSLVASGAYEQYF	TGTGCCAGCAGCTTAGTTGCTAGCGGGGCCTACGAGCAGTACTTC
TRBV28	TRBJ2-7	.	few	CASSFGQTYEQYF	TGTGCCAGCAGTTTTGGGCAGACCTACGAGCAGTACTTC
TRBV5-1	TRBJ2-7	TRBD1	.	CASSLSGTGVLEQYF	TGCGCCAGCAGCCTCTCCGGGACAGGTGTGCTCGAGCAGTACTTC
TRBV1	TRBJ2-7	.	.	CTSSQQTSGPSYEQYF	TGCACCAGCAGCCAACAAACTAGCGGGCCTTCCTACGAGCAGTACTTC
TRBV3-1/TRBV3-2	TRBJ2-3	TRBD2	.	CASSLGLADTDTQYF	TGTGCCAGCAGCCTTGGACTAGCGGACACAGATACGCAGTATTTT
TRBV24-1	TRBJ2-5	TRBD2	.	CATSVGGRPQETQYF	TGTGCCACCAGTGTCGGCGGGAGGCCCCAAGAGACCCAGTACTTC
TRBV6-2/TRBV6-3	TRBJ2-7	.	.	CASSYPIFHISYEQYF	TGTGCCAGCAGTTACCCGATTTTTCACATCTCCTACGAGCAGTACTTC
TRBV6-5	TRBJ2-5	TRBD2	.	CASSYERTSSTTQYF	TGTGCCAGCAGTTACGAGAGGACTAGCTCCACGACCCAGTACTTC
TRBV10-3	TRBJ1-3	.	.	CARASSGNTIYF	TGTGCCAGGGCCAGCTCTGGAAACACCATATATTTT
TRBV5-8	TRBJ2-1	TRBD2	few	CASWTSLVDEQFF	TGTGCCAGCTGGACTAGTCTTGTCGATGAGCAGTTCTTC
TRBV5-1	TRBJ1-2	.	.	CASSFGRGSYGYTF	TGCGCCAGCAGCTTCGGCAGGGGCTCCTATGGCTACACCTTC
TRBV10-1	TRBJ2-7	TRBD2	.	CASSSAPLTSGRFKQYF	TGCGCCAGCAGTAGTGCTCCCCTGACTAGCGGGAGGTTCAAGCAGTACTTC
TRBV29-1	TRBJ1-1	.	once	CSVWPGAQTEAFF	TGCAGCGTTTGGCCAGGGGCACAGACTGAAGCTTTCTTT
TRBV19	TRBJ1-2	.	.	CAAQTANYGYTF	TGTGCAGCGCAGACTGCTAACTATGGCTACACCTTC
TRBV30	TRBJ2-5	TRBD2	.	CAWSVRSGETQYF	TGTGCCTGGAGTGTGCGTAGCGGGGAAACCCAGTACTTC
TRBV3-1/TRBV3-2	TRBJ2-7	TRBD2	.	CASSQVAGVTYEQYF	TGTGCCAGCAGCCAAGTAGCGGGAGTCACCTACGAGCAGTACTTC
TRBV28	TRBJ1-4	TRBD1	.	CATYSGGTNEKLFF	TGTGCCACTTACTCAGGGGGAACTAATGAAAAACTGTTTTTT